The rows below give T cell receptor beta chains drawn from one sample of a study of T cell repertoires in ileal Crohn's disease. Profiled with immunoSEQ multiplex PCR; TCRdb holds only in-frame clones, not every one. The sample lists just over 3,000 clones, 80% to 90% occurring once. Sequences were obtained from ileal tissue. The receptors come from an adult with Crohn's disease. CDR3s include the opening cysteine and the closing phenylalanine or tryptophan. The D gene is left open where the match is weak.

j_call d_call v_call cdr3_aa
TRBJ1-1 . TRBV2 CASSASKVVNTEAFF
TRBJ2-7 TRBD1 TRBV2 CASTRDRGRYEQYF
TRBJ2-7 . TRBV11-2 CASSFTTGTGEQYF
TRBJ2-7 . TRBV6-1 CASSQERIPGYEQYF
TRBJ1-6 . TRBV5-6 CASSLGQGINSPLHF
TRBJ2-2 . TRBV6-1 CASSEQDTGELFF
TRBJ2-1 . TRBV25-1 CASSDMAASNYNEQFF
TRBJ1-4 . TRBV11-2 CASSHGLKGEKLFF
TRBJ2-3 . TRBV6-5 CASSPKGGGHLRYF
TRBJ2-5 . TRBV4-1 CASSQDRGETQYF
TRBJ2-3 TRBD2 TRBV28 CASSSDDVVAGWNTQYF
TRBJ2-6 . TRBV27 CASSLGGAGANVLTF